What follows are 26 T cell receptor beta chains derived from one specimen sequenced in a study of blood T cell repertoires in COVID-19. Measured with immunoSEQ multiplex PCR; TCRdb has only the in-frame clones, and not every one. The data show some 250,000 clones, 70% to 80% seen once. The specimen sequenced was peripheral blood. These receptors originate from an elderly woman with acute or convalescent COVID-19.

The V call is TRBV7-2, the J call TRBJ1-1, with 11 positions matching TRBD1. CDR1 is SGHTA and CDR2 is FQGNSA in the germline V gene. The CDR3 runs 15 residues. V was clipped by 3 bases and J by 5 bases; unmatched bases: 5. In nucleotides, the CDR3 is TGTGCCAGCAGCTTGGACAGGGGGCTGGGGACTGAAGCTTTCTTT. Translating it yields CASSLDRGLGTEAFF.

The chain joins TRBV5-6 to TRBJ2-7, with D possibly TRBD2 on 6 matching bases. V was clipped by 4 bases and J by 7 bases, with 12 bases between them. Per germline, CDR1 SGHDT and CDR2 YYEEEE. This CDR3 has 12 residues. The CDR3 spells CASSLPGLEQYF. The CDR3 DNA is TGTGCCAGCAGCCTACCGGGACTGGAGCAGTACTTC. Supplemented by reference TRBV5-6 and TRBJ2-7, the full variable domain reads DAGVTQSPTHLIKTRGQQVTLRCSPKSGHDTVSWYQQALGQGPQFIFQYYEEEERQRGNFPDRFSGHQFPNYSSELNVNALLLGDSALYLCASSLPGLEQYFGPGTRLTVT.

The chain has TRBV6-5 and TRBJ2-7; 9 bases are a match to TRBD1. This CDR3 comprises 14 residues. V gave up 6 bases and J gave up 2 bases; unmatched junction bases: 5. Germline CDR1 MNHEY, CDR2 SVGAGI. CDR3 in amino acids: CASRHRDRAYEQYF. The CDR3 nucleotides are TGTGCCAGCAGACACCGGGACAGGGCCTACGAGCAGTACTTC.

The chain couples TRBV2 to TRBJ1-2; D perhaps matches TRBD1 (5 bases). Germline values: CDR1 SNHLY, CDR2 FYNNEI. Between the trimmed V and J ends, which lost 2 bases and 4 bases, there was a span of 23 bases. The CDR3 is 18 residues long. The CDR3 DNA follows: TGTGCCAGCAGTGAATCTGGGACTCCATGGGCGCTGGGCTATGGCTACACCTTC. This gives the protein CASSESGTPWALGYGYTF.

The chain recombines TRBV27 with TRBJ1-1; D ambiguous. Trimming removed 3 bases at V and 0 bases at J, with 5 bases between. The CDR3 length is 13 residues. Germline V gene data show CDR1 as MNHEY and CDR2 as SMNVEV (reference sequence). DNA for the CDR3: TGTGCCAGCAGTTTTCGGGTGAACACTGAAGCTTTCTTT. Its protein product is CASSFRVNTEAFF.

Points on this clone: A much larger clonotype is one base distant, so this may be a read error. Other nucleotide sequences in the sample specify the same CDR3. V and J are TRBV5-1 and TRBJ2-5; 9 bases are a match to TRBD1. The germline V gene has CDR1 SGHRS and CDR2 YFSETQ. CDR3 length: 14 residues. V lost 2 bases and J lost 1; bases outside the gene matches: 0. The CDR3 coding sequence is TGCGCCAGCAGCTTACAGGGGGCCCAAGAGACCCAGTACTTC. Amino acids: CASSLQGAQETQYF.

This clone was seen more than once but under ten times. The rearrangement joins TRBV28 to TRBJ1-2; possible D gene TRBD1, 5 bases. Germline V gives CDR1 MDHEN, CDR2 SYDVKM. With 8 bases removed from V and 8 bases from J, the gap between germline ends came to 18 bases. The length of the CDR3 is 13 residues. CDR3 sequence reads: CASRPSGERGYTF. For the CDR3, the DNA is TGTGCCAGCCGGCCATCGGGGGAGCGAGGCTACACCTTC.

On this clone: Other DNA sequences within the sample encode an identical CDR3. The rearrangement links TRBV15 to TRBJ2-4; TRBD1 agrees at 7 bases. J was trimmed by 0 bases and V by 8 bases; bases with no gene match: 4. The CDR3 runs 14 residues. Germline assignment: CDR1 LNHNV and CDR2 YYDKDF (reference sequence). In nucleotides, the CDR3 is TGTGCCACCCGGGACAGCCTAGCCAAAAACATTCAGTACTTC. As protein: CATRDSLAKNIQYF.

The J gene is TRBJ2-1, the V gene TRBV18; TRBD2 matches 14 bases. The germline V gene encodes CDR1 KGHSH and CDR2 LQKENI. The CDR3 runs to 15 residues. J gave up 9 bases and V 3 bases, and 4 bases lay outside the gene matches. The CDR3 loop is CASSPGLAGGSEQFF. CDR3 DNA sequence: TGTGCCAGCTCACCCGGACTAGCGGGAGGCAGTGAGCAGTTCTTC.

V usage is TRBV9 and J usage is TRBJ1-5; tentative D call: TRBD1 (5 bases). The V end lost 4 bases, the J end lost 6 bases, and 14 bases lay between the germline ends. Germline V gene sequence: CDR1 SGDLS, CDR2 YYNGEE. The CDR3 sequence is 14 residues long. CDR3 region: CASSPTRDAQPQHF. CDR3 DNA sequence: TGTGCCAGCAGCCCAACCAGGGATGCTCAGCCCCAGCATTTT.

CDR3 DNA: TGTGCCAGCAGCCGGGACAGCGATAATTCACCCCTCCACTTT. This codes for CASSRDSDNSPLHF. The rearrangement links TRBV7-9 to TRBJ1-6; TRBD1 matches at 7 bases. The CDR3 consists of 14 residues. With 5 bases clipped from V and 5 bases from J, the junction kept 3 bases outside the gene matches. From germline, CDR1 is SEHNR and CDR2 FQNEAQ (reference sequence).

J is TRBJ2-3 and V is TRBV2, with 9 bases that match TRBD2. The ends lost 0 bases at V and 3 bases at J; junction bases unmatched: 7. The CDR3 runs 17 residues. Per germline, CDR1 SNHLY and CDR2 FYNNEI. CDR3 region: CASSEAGVAGDTDTQYF. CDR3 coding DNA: TGTGCCAGCAGTGAAGCTGGGGTAGCGGGGGATACAGATACGCAGTATTTT.

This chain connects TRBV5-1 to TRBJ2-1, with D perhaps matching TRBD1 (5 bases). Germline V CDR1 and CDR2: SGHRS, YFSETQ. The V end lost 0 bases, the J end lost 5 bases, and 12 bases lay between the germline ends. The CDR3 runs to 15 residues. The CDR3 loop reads CASSLGRWGNNEQFF. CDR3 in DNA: TGCGCCAGCAGCTTGGGTAGGTGGGGCAACAATGAGCAGTTCTTC.

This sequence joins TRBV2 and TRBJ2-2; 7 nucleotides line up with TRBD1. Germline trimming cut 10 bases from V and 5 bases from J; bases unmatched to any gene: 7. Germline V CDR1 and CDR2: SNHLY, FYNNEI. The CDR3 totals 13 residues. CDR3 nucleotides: TGTGCCACCAAGGGACAGCTTACCGGGGAGCTGTTTTTT. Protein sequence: CATKGQLTGELFF.

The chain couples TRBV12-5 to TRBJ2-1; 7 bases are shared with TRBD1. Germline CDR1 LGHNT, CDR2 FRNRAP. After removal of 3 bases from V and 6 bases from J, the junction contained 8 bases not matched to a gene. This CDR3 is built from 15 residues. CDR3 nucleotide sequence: TGTGCTAGTGGTTTCGGGACAGCTGGGAGCAATGAGCAGTTCTTC. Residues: CASGFGTAGSNEQFF.

In nucleotides, the CDR3 is TGTGCCAGCAGTTACTCTGGGCCTGCCACTGAAGCTTTCTTT. Protein product: CASSYSGPATEAFF. V is TRBV6-5 and J is TRBJ1-1; D is undetermined. The CDR3 has 14 residues. V lost 0 bases and J 4 bases, leaving 9 bases between the germline ends. Germline CDR1 is MNHEY and CDR2 is SVGAGI.

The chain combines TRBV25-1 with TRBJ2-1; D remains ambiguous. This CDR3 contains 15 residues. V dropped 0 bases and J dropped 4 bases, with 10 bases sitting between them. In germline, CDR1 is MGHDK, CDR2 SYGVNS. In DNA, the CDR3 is TGTGCCAGCAGTGAATATGCGGCAGCGTACAATGAGCAGTTCTTC. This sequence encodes CASSEYAAAYNEQFF.

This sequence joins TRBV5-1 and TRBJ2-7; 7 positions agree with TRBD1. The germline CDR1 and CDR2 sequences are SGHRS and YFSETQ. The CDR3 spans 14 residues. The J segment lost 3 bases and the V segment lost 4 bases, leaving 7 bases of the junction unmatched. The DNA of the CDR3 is TGCGCCAGCAGCCGCCAGGGACAGAGCTACGAGCAGTACTTC. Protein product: CASSRQGQSYEQYF.

The CDR3 protein is CASSWGGQGQETQYF. DNA of the CDR3: TGTGCCAGCAGCTGGGGTGGACAGGGACAAGAGACCCAGTACTTC. This chain joins TRBV5-4 and TRBJ2-5; 8 bases align to TRBD1. The V and J ends lost 3 bases and 2 bases, in that order; junction bases with no gene match: 6. Germline V gene data show CDR1 as SGHNT and CDR2 as YYREEE (reference sequence). CDR3 length: 15 amino acids.

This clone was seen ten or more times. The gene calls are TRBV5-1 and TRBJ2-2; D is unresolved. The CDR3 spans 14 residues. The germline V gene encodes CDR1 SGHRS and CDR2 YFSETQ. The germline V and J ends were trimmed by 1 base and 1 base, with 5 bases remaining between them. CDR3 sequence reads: CASSLYRNTGELFF. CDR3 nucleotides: TGCGCCAGCAGCTTGTACAGGAACACCGGGGAGCTGTTTTTT.

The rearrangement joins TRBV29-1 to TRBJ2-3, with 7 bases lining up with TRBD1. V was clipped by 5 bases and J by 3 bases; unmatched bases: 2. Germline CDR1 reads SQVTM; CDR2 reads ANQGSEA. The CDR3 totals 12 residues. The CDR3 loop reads CSVLTGTDTQYF. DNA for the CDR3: TGCAGCGTTCTGACAGGGACAGATACGCAGTATTTT.

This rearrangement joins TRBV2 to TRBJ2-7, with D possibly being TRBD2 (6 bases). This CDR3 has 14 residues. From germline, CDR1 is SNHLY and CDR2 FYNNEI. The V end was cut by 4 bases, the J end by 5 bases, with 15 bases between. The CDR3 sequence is CASSAIEGGNEQYF. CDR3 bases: TGTGCCAGCAGTGCGATAGAGGGAGGCAACGAGCAGTACTTC.

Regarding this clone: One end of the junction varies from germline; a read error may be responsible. The CDR3 DNA reads as TGCGCCAGCAGCCAGACCCAAAACACAGGAGTGAATCGGCCCCAGCATTTT. Protein sequence: CASSQTQNTGVNRPQHF. V is TRBV4-1 and J is TRBJ1-5; D is perhaps TRBD1 (5 bases). Germline V gene lookup returns CDR1 MGHRA and CDR2 YSYEKL. The CDR3 is made up of 17 amino acids.

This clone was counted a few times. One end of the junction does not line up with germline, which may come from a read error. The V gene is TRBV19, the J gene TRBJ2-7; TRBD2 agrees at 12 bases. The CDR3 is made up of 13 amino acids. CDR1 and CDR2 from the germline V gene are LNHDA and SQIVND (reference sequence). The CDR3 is CASSAGTSGRPTF. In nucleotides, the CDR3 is TGTGCCAGTAGTGCCGGGACTAGCGGGCGACCGACTTTC.

The CDR3 sequence: CASSEQDLGNNEQFF. CDR3 DNA: TGTGCCAGCAGTGAACAGGATTTGGGAAACAATGAGCAGTTCTTC. V usage is TRBV27 and J usage is TRBJ2-1, with D maybe TRBD1 (5 bases). The CDR3 covers 15 residues. In germline, CDR1 is MNHEY, CDR2 SMNVEV (reference sequence). V was shortened by 5 bases and J by 5 bases, with 16 bases between the two germline ends.

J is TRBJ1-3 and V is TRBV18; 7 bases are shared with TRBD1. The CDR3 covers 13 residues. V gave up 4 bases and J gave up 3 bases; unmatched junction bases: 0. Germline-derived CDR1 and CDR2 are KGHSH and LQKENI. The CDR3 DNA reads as TGTGCCAGCTCACGACAGGGTGGAAACACCATATATTTT. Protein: CASSRQGGNTIYF.